These T cell receptor beta chains were read from a single sample in a study of CD8 T cells in ankylosing spondylitis. TCRdb recomputed calls from the 5' RACE reads with MiXCR, one row per CDR3 protein. The sample yields tens of thousands of distinct CDR3 sequences, roughly 10% seen once. The sample taken for sequencing was blood, either unsorted or a sorted T cell fraction (not recorded which). These TCRs come from a male donor with ankylosing spondylitis. The CDR3 runs from the conserved cysteine through the conserved F or W. A D gene is named only where the DNA matches it firmly. Not all rows give a size; the values are once, few, many and, for expanded clones, a class.

V	J	size	D	CDR3	DNA
TRBV20-1	TRBJ2-3	many	TRBD2	CRWSAGDIDTQYF	TGCAGGTGGTCGGCGGGAGATATAGATACGCAGTATTTT
TRBV20-1	TRBJ2-1	many	TRBD2	CSGILLAGGPNEQFF	TGCAGTGGAATTCTACTAGCGGGAGGGCCGAATGAGCAGTTCTTC
TRBV20-1	TRBJ2-7	-	-	CSARDTGRSTYEQYF	TGCAGTGCTAGAGATACCGGGAGAAGTACCTACGAGCAGTACTTC
TRBV7-8	TRBJ2-7	few	-	CASSSPARVSYEQYF	TGTGCCAGCAGCTCCCCGGCCAGGGTCTCCTACGAGCAGTACTTC
TRBV7-9	TRBJ2-3	few	TRBD2	CASIAGGALTDTQYF	TGTGCCAGCATCGCCGGGGGGGCATTAACAGATACGCAGTATTTT
TRBV7-9	TRBJ2-1	-	-	CASSSDNEQFF	TGTGCCAGCAGCTCCGACAATGAGCAGTTCTTC
TRBV9	TRBJ1-1	-	-	CASSGTELGAFF	TGTGCCAGCAGTGGGACGGAGCTGGGAGCTTTCTTT
TRBV7-9	TRBJ1-4	-	-	CASRSEGDEKLFF	TGTGCCAGCAGGTCCGAAGGCGACGAAAAACTGTTTTTT
TRBV24-1	TRBJ1-5	-	TRBD1	CATSSGGAFGNQPQHF	TGTGCCACCAGCTCAGGGGGCGCTTTCGGAAATCAGCCCCAGCATTTT
TRBV5-6	TRBJ2-7	many	-	CASRRNYEQYF	TGTGCCAGCAGACGGAACTACGAGCAGTACTTC
TRBV7-2	TRBJ2-5	-	TRBD2	CASSPGTSGRDETQYF	TGTGCCAGCAGCCCTGGGACTAGCGGGAGGGATGAGACCCAGTACTTC
TRBV7-8	TRBJ2-3	many	-	CASSSSGSSTDTQYF	TGTGCCAGCAGCTCCAGCGGGTCTAGCACAGATACGCAGTATTTT
TRBV2	TRBJ2-2	many	-	CASRPTNTGELFF	TGTGCCAGCAGACCCACGAACACCGGGGAGCTGTTTTTT
TRBV12-3/TRBV12-4	TRBJ2-3	many	TRBD2	CASSSSGVTDTQYF	TGTGCCAGCAGTTCTAGCGGGGTAACAGATACGCAGTATTTT
TRBV2	TRBJ1-1	-	TRBD1	CASSGTGGDTTNTEAFF	TGTGCCAGCAGTGGGACAGGGGGCGATACGACGAACACTGAAGCTTTCTTT
TRBV20-1	TRBJ2-1	-	TRBD2	CSARDQTSVVYNEQFF	TGCAGTGCTAGAGATCAAACTAGCGTCGTATACAATGAGCAGTTCTTC
TRBV12-3/TRBV12-4	TRBJ1-4	many	TRBD1	CASSPRTGNEKLFF	TGTGCCAGCAGCCCTCGGACAGGGAATGAAAAACTGTTTTTT
TRBV6-1	TRBJ2-1	many	-	CASSEQGPPNEQFF	TGTGCCAGCAGTGAACAGGGTCCCCCCAATGAGCAGTTCTTC
TRBV7-9	TRBJ2-1	many	TRBD2	CASSWTSGINEQFF	TGTGCCAGCAGTTGGACTAGCGGTATTAATGAGCAGTTCTTC
TRBV20-1	TRBJ1-2	many	TRBD1	CSARVTGGAMGNYGYTF	TGCAGTGCTAGAGTTACAGGGGGCGCGATGGGTAACTATGGCTACACCTTC
TRBV6-1	TRBJ2-6	-	-	CASSESGGSGANVLTF	TGTGCCAGCAGTGAATCCGGGGGCTCTGGGGCCAACGTCCTGACTTTC
TRBV6-1	TRBJ1-1	-	TRBD1	CASSETGGATEAFF	TGTGCCAGCAGTGAAACAGGGGGCGCCACTGAAGCTTTCTTT
TRBV15	TRBJ2-1	-	TRBD2	CATSTPSRLAGGNEQFF	TGTGCCACCAGCACCCCTTCCCGACTAGCGGGAGGCAATGAGCAGTTCTTC
TRBV15	TRBJ2-5	few	TRBD2	CATSRDFGREGETQYF	TGTGCCACCAGCAGAGATTTCGGCAGGGAGGGAGAGACCCAGTACTTC
TRBV11-3	TRBJ2-2	many	-	CASSLGYGTGELFF	TGTGCCAGCAGCTTAGGTTATGGCACCGGGGAGCTGTTTTTT
TRBV12-3/TRBV12-4	TRBJ1-5	-	-	CASSLVRTATYSNQPQHF	TGTGCCAGCAGTTTAGTTCGGACAGCAACTTATAGCAATCAGCCCCAGCATTTT
TRBV20-1	TRBJ1-1	-	-	CSARATRITEAFF	TGCAGTGCTAGAGCCACGAGAATCACTGAAGCTTTCTTT
TRBV29-1	TRBJ2-1	many	TRBD2	CSVDREDAPYNEQFF	TGCAGCGTTGACCGGGAGGACGCCCCCTACAATGAGCAGTTCTTC
TRBV11-2	TRBJ1-1	-	-	CASSSGLRGEAFF	TGTGCCAGCAGCTCGGGATTGAGGGGTGAAGCTTTCTTT
TRBV2	TRBJ2-5	-	-	CARGFTETQYF	TGTGCCAGGGGCTTTACGGAGACCCAGTACTTC
TRBV2	TRBJ2-5	many	TRBD2	CASSEWASGSLKETQYF	TGTGCCAGCAGTGAATGGGCTAGCGGGAGCCTCAAGGAGACCCAGTACTTC
TRBV6-5	TRBJ2-7	few	-	CASSYQELTYEQYF	TGTGCCAGCAGTTACCAAGAGTTGACCTACGAGCAGTACTTC
TRBV20-1	TRBJ2-3	-	TRBD2	CSARDHWREISDTQYF	TGCAGTGCTAGAGATCATTGGCGGGAGATTTCAGATACGCAGTATTTT
TRBV7-6	TRBJ2-2	-	TRBD2	CASSSPGLVFTGELFF	TGTGCCAGCAGTTCGCCGGGACTAGTTTTTACCGGGGAGCTGTTTTTT
TRBV20-1	TRBJ1-5	few	TRBD1	CSARATQGAGQPQHF	TGCAGTGCTAGAGCAACGCAGGGGGCCGGTCAGCCCCAGCATTTT
TRBV27	TRBJ2-7	-	TRBD1	CVSRTGGGEQYF	TGTGTCAGCCGTACAGGGGGCGGGGAGCAGTACTTC
TRBV3-1	TRBJ2-1	medium-sized	-	CASSHLRENNEQFF	TGTGCCAGCAGCCACCTCAGAGAAAACAATGAGCAGTTCTTC
TRBV28	TRBJ2-5	few	-	CASSTLEETQYF	TGTGCCAGCAGTACCTTAGAAGAGACCCAGTACTTC
TRBV5-6	TRBJ2-1	many	TRBD2	CASSHPGEGIDNEQFF	TGTGCCAGCAGCCACCCCGGGGAGGGGATAGACAATGAGCAGTTCTTC
TRBV5-1	TRBJ2-1	many	-	CASSPDRNSYNEQFF	TGCGCCAGCAGCCCCGACAGAAACTCCTACAATGAGCAGTTCTTC
TRBV5-6	TRBJ1-1	-	TRBD1	CASSLEQGGWVNTEAFF	TGTGCCAGCAGCTTGGAACAGGGGGGGTGGGTGAACACTGAAGCTTTCTTT
TRBV11-1	TRBJ2-1	few	TRBD1	CASSSPGTGDSLVYNEQFF	TGTGCCAGCAGCTCCCCCGGGACAGGGGATTCCTTGGTCTACAATGAGCAGTTCTTC
TRBV7-6	TRBJ2-3	many	TRBD2	CASSLASGSRTDTQYF	TGTGCCAGCAGCTTAGCTAGCGGGAGTCGCACAGATACGCAGTATTTT
TRBV7-9	TRBJ1-1	many	TRBD1	CASRDTGDTEAFF	TGTGCCAGCAGAGATACAGGGGACACTGAAGCTTTCTTT
TRBV7-6	TRBJ2-1	few	TRBD2	CASSSPGSGIHNEQFF	TGTGCCAGCAGCTCGCCCGGCAGCGGGATACACAATGAGCAGTTCTTC
TRBV6-6	TRBJ2-7	few	TRBD1	CASRVDRVVEQYF	TGTGCCAGCAGAGTGGACAGGGTTGTCGAGCAGTACTTC
TRBV12-3/TRBV12-4	TRBJ2-7	many	-	CASSPGIYEQYF	TGTGCCAGCAGTCCAGGGATTTACGAGCAGTACTTC
TRBV20-1	TRBJ2-5	many	TRBD2	CSARDLAGETQYF	TGCAGTGCTAGAGACCTAGCGGGAGAGACCCAGTACTTC
TRBV27	TRBJ1-5	-	-	CASSSPETNQPQHF	TGTGCCAGCAGTTCCCCAGAAACCAATCAGCCCCAGCATTTT
TRBV4-1	TRBJ1-3	many	-	CASSQDARGTLNTIYF	TGCGCCAGCAGCCAAGATGCGAGGGGTACCCTAAACACCATATATTTT
TRBV6-1	TRBJ2-1	many	-	CASSGLAGHNEQFF	TGTGCCAGCAGTGGGCTAGCAGGCCATAATGAGCAGTTCTTC
TRBV27	TRBJ2-1	once	TRBD2	CASSPAGGGADEQFF	TGTGCCAGCAGTCCAGCCGGGGGGGGAGCCGATGAGCAGTTCTTC
TRBV3-1	TRBJ2-1	-	-	CASSQGTNSYNEQFF	TGTGCCAGCAGCCAAGGGACTAACTCCTACAATGAGCAGTTCTTC
TRBV5-1	TRBJ2-1	many	TRBD2	CASSLAGLAGGSYNEQFF	TGCGCCAGCAGCTTGGCCGGACTAGCGGGAGGTTCCTACAATGAGCAGTTCTTC
TRBV11-3	TRBJ1-2	once	-	CASSLDQWAGDGYTF	TGTGCCAGCAGCTTAGATCAGTGGGCAGGGGATGGCTACACCTTC
TRBV29-1	TRBJ2-1	-	-	CSSWGVPYNEQFF	TGCAGCTCCTGGGGCGTCCCCTACAATGAGCAGTTCTTC
TRBV5-1	TRBJ1-4	-	-	CASSLEPATNEKLFF	TGCGCCAGCAGCTTGGAACCTGCAACTAATGAAAAACTGTTTTTT